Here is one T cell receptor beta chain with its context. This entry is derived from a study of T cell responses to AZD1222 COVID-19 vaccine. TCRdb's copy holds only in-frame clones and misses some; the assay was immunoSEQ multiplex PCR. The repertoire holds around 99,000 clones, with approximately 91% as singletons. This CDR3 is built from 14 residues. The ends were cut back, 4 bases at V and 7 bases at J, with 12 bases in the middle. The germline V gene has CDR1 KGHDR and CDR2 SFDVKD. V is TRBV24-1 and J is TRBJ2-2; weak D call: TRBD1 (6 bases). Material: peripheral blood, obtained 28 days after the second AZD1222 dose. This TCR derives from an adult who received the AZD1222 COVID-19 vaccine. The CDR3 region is CATSEAGAHGELFF. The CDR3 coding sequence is TGTGCCACCAGTGAAGCAGGGGCTCACGGGGAGCTGTTTTTT.